This T cell receptor beta chain was identified during a study of lymphopenia after photon versus proton radiotherapy (dated by TCRdb to between 2018 and 2021). In the study overall: The immunological effects of photon versus proton radiation therapy were compared in patients with gastrointestinal tumors who developed high-grade lymphopenia. A cohort of around 18 patients with gastrointestinal tumors who received either photon or proton therapy and subsequently developed lymphopenia was included. The study aimed to characterize how the two radiation modalities differ in their impact on the immune system.

The CDR3 covers 14 residues, taking in both the cysteine and the phenylalanine. The sequence is cut down to CDR3 DNA, 42 bases in frame from base 1. Sequences LNHDA (CDR1) and SQIVND (CDR2) are obtained from the germline V gene (reference sequence). Ends trimmed: V by 3 bases, J by 3 bases; bases unmatched to a gene: 5. Beyond this particular receptor, the publication reports: Among patients across the cohort who died, overall survival time showed an inverse correlation with a larger post-nadir drop in TCR diversity. After the lymphocyte count nadir, repertoires from photon-treated patients showed oligoclonal expansion, particularly of CD8+ Temra cells, and this expansion drove the decline in diversity. The survival association was examined only in patients who died, and the authors described better survival with proton therapy as a possibility, not as a demonstrated result. Proton-treated patients stayed relatively stable during treatment, while photon-treated patients lost naive T cells and TCR diversity and gained effector/memory populations.

On this clone: This receptor's antigen is unknown. Per-base quality was not reported, and no clone a single base away is much larger than it.

Receptor libraries were prepared by the immunoSEQ multiplex PCR assay. T cell repertoires were profiled by deep sequencing of rearranged TCR beta loci, alongside multiparametric flow cytometry. TCRdb retrieved this table from immuneACCESS and kept in-frame rearrangements only. Not all clones are present; in checked studies, unresolved V genes account for under half, and no reason is known for the remainder. The sample table shows around 30,000 clones, and 75% to 90% are seen once. The ten biggest clones cover approximately 7% of the sample. The sequencing used peripheral blood, collected from a patient treated with proton-based radiotherapy. This receptor was taken from a woman aged 65 to 85 with pancreatic cancer. Some clones in this sample may be carry-over from other donors' samples. Recombination linked TRBV19 to TRBJ2-7; 7 middle bases align to TRBD2. The CDR3 has the sequence CASSMAGVVYEQYF. The base sequence is TGTGCCAGTAGTATGGCGGGGGTTGTCTACGAGCAGTACTTC.